A selection of T cell receptor beta chains follows, all from one sample in a study of T cell changes during pregnancy in multiple sclerosis. Sequencing was performed with immunoSEQ multiplex PCR; in TCRdb, only in-frame clones are kept and a portion is missing. This sample has 40,000 or so clones, with more than 85% found just once. The sequencing here drew on CD8+ T cells from peripheral blood mononuclear cells, taken in the third trimester of pregnancy. The receptors shown here come from a female donor with multiple sclerosis, enrolled in a pregnancy study. Each CDR3 is given with its conserved first and last residue. Fields, in order: CDR3 length, J gene, clone size, D gene, V gene, CDR3 DNA, CDR3 protein. The D gene is left open where the match is weak. Where a row states a size, it is once, few, many or the class of an expanded clone; other rows omit it.

14,TRBJ1-2,.,TRBD1,TRBV7-9,TGTGCCAGCAGCCCTTTCAGGGGGGACTATGGCTACACCTTC,CASSPFRGDYGYTF
17,TRBJ2-5,once,TRBD2,TRBV9,TGTGCCAGCAGCGTAGGTAAGGCGGGAGGGATCCAAGAGACCCAGTACTTC,CASSVGKAGGIQETQYF
17,TRBJ2-3,.,.,TRBV27,TGTGCCAGCAGTCTGGACACAGGGTCCCCTAGCACAGATACGCAGTATTTT,CASSLDTGSPSTDTQYF
15,TRBJ2-7,.,TRBD2,TRBV27,TGTGCCAGCAGTTTTGGGCGGGAGCCCCCCTACGAGCAGTACTTC,CASSFGREPPYEQYF
16,TRBJ2-5,.,.,TRBV10-3,TGTGCCATCAGTCCGACTCATCCTACCTACCAAGAGACCCAGTACTTC,CAISPTHPTYQETQYF
14,TRBJ2-2,.,TRBD1,TRBV29-1,TGCAGCGTAAACGGACAGGGGGCAACCGGGGAGCTGTTTTTT,CSVNGQGATGELFF
16,TRBJ2-1,.,TRBD2,TRBV7-2,TGTGCCAGCAGCTCAGGGAGCGGGGCCTCCTACAATGAGCAGTTCTTC,CASSSGSGASYNEQFF
12,TRBJ2-1,.,TRBD1,TRBV9,TGTGCCAGCAGCGGGGGGACAGACGAGCAGTTCTTC,CASSGGTDEQFF
15,TRBJ2-7,.,.,TRBV29-1,TGCAGCGTTGAGCTGGGAACAGGGTACTCCTACGAGCAGTACTTC,CSVELGTGYSYEQYF
18,TRBJ2-3,.,TRBD2,TRBV9,TGTGCCAGCAGCGTAGCTGGAAGACTAGCGGGAGATGGGGATACGCAGTATTTT,CASSVAGRLAGDGDTQYF
13,TRBJ1-1,.,.,TRBV28,TGTGCCAGCAGTTTAATAGCGAACACTGAAGCTTTCTTT,CASSLIANTEAFF
15,TRBJ1-4,.,.,TRBV18,TGTGCCAGCTCACCACTCGACAGAGATAATGAAAAACTGTTTTTT,CASSPLDRDNEKLFF
12,TRBJ1-1,once,.,TRBV13,TGTGCCAGCAGCTTATGGGGGGCTGAAGCTTTCTTT,CASSLWGAEAFF
18,TRBJ2-2,once,.,TRBV4-3,TGCGCCAGCAGCCAAGATAGGGCTCAGGGCGCGAACACCGGGGAGCTGTTTTTT,CASSQDRAQGANTGELFF
17,TRBJ2-3,.,TRBD1,TRBV7-2,TGTGCCAGCAGCTTATACTTGGGACAGGGGGGGACAGATACGCAGTATTTT,CASSLYLGQGGTDTQYF
16,TRBJ2-7,few,TRBD2,TRBV4-3,TGCGCCAGCAGCCAAGAGACTAGCTCAGCGTCCTACGAGCAGTACTTC,CASSQETSSASYEQYF
15,TRBJ2-1,.,TRBD1,TRBV28,TGTGCCAGCAGTTTATCCTCAGGGGGTCACAATGAGCAGTTCTTC,CASSLSSGGHNEQFF
16,TRBJ2-5,.,TRBD2,TRBV19,TGTGCCACCAAATATCGACTAGCGGGAGAAGGAGAGACCCAGTACTTC,CATKYRLAGEGETQYF
14,TRBJ2-7,.,.,TRBV10-3,TGTGCCATCAGTGATATCGCCAGCTCCTACGAGCAGTACTTC,CAISDIASSYEQYF
14,TRBJ1-2,few,.,TRBV9,TGTGCCAGCAGCGACTCAGGGGTTAACTATGGCTACACCTTC,CASSDSGVNYGYTF
17,TRBJ2-1,.,TRBD1,TRBV19,TGTGCCAGTAGTATAGAGGTTTTGGGACAGTCAGGCAATGAGCAGTTCTTC,CASSIEVLGQSGNEQFF
16,TRBJ2-2,.,.,TRBV19,TGTGCCAGTAATACAGGATTAATCGCGAACACCGGGGAGCTGTTTTTT,CASNTGLIANTGELFF
17,TRBJ2-1,.,TRBD2,TRBV4-2,TGTGCCAGCAGCCAAGATGGGAACCTAGCGGGAGTCAATGAGCAGTTCTTC,CASSQDGNLAGVNEQFF
12,TRBJ2-5,.,.,TRBV7-9,.,CASRGVASGSYF
13,TRBJ1-5,.,.,TRBV27,TGTGCCAGCAGTCCCAGTAGCAATCAGCCCCAGCATTTT,CASSPSSNQPQHF
14,TRBJ2-7,.,TRBD1,TRBV29-1,TGCAGCGTGCTCGGGACAGGCATGTCCTACGAGCAGTACTTC,CSVLGTGMSYEQYF
15,TRBJ1-3,.,.,TRBV4-2,TGTGCCAGCAGCCAATCACAGGGCGAGGGAAACACCATATATTTT,CASSQSQGEGNTIYF
16,TRBJ2-7,.,TRBD2,TRBV5-6,TGTGCCAGCAGCTTGTGGCGACTAGCGGGAAGTTACGAGCAGTACTTC,CASSLWRLAGSYEQYF
15,TRBJ2-7,once,.,TRBV28,TGTGCCAGCAGTGAGTACGGGTCGTGGTCCTACGAGCAGTACTTC,CASSEYGSWSYEQYF
15,TRBJ2-1,.,.,TRBV6-1,TGTGCCAGCATGATAGAATTACTCCTATACAATGAGCAGTTCTTC,CASMIELLLYNEQFF
19,TRBJ2-5,.,TRBD2,TRBV7-2,TGTGCCAGCAGCTTTAAGGGACTAGCGGGATCCTGGTACCAAGAGACCCAGTACTTC,CASSFKGLAGSWYQETQYF
12,TRBJ2-7,.,.,TRBV27,TGTGCCAGCAGTTCCCTTTCCTACGAGCAGTACTTC,CASSSLSYEQYF
14,TRBJ2-7,.,.,TRBV4-1,TGCGCCAGCAGCCAAAATGGGGCAACCTACGAGCAGTACTTC,CASSQNGATYEQYF
15,TRBJ2-7,.,.,TRBV5-6,TGTGCCAGCAGCCCCGACAGAGGGGGATCCTACGAGCAGTACTTC,CASSPDRGGSYEQYF
14,TRBJ1-2,.,.,TRBV5-8,TGTGCCAGCATCGGCGCGGGGGCACGGAAGGGCTACACCTTC,CASIGAGARKGYTF
15,TRBJ2-3,once,TRBD2,TRBV5-4,TGTGCCAGCAGTCAGGGACTAGCGAGCACAGATACGCAGTATTTT,CASSQGLASTDTQYF
15,TRBJ2-7,.,TRBD2,TRBV9,TGTGCCAGCAGCGAGGGAGCGGGAGTCATATACGAGCAGTACTTC,CASSEGAGVIYEQYF
15,TRBJ1-4,.,.,TRBV7-9,TGTGCCAGCAGCCCGCTACAGGGAAGCGGTGAAAAACTGTTTTTT,CASSPLQGSGEKLFF
13,TRBJ2-1,.,TRBD1,TRBV7-9,TGTGCCAGCAGCTCGGACAGGAGCTATGAGCAGTTCTTC,CASSSDRSYEQFF
16,TRBJ2-1,.,TRBD2,TRBV28,TGTGCCAGCAGTTTATTGCGACAGCGGGAGGCGAATGAGCAGTTCTTC,CASSLLRQREANEQFF
16,TRBJ2-7,.,.,TRBV4-2,TGTGCCAGCAGCCAAGATCTGGCAGGAGGGCCGCGAGAGCAGTACTTC,CASSQDLAGGPREQYF
18,TRBJ1-1,.,.,TRBV5-8,TGTGCCAGCAGCTTGTTTCCGAGGGAAGCGTTGAGAGACACTGAAGCTTTCTTT,CASSLFPREALRDTEAFF
15,TRBJ2-5,.,TRBD2,TRBV6-5,TGTGCCAGCAGTCCGACTAGCGGGGAACAAGAGACCCAGTACTTC,CASSPTSGEQETQYF
11,TRBJ1-2,once,.,TRBV30,TGTGCCTGCCCGCAAGGGGTCGGCTACACCTTC,CACPQGVGYTF
19,TRBJ2-1,.,TRBD2,TRBV30,TGTGCCTGGAGTGACGGACTAGCGGGAGGAGGGAGCTCCTACAATGAGCAGTTCTTC,CAWSDGLAGGGSSYNEQFF
17,TRBJ1-5,.,.,TRBV4-1,TGCGCCAGCAGCCGTACCGGACAGCAGTATAGCAATCAGCCCCAGCATTTT,CASSRTGQQYSNQPQHF
12,TRBJ1-1,.,.,TRBV6-6,TGTGCCAGCACGAAGGGAGGGGCTGAAGCTTTCTTT,CASTKGGAEAFF